This T cell receptor (beta chain) emerged from a study of blood T cell repertoires in COVID-19. Study-wide background: Spain, Italy and the United States supplied samples that represented acute and convalescent COVID-19. Sources were T cells, B-cell-depleted T cells, or PBMCs; the material itself was cDNA or gDNA.

Germline CDR1 reads LGHDT; CDR2 reads YNNKEL (reference sequence). V lost 5 bases, J lost 3 bases, and 23 bases lay in between. CDR3 length: 17 residues. Sequencing was performed with immunoSEQ multiplex PCR; in TCRdb, only in-frame clones are kept and a portion is missing. The profile shows about 200,000 clones, 80% of them singletons. Participants came from 24 US areas, aged roughly 18 to 89 years. The rearrangement uses TRBV3-1 (or the pseudogene TRBV3-2) and TRBJ2-7; maybe TRBD2 (5 bases). The TCR originated in a woman in her forties with acute COVID-19. Sequencing was carried out using PBMCs or T cells enriched from blood (not recorded which). The CDR3 loop is CASSYRHLPAGDYEQYF. CDR3 sequence (DNA): TGTGCCAGCAGCTATAGACACCTGCCCGCCGGGGACTACGAGCAGTACTTC.